Shown below are 28 T cell receptor beta chains from a single sample sequenced in a study of cytomegalovirus exposure and HLA in healthy donors. Researchers ran the PCR with 60 Vbeta and 13 Jbeta primers. Profiled with immunoSEQ multiplex PCR; TCRdb holds only in-frame clones, not every one. This sample yields 150,000 to 200,000 clones, of which around 74% are seen a single time; around 1.6% belongs to the top ten. Material for sequencing was PBMCs. The receptors were gathered from a girl aged 10 to 17 in good health and CMV-seropositive.

The chain combines TRBV12-5 with TRBJ1-6; D may be TRBD1 (5 bases). Deletions cut 10 bases from V and 9 bases from J, with 16 bases between. Germline-derived CDR1 and CDR2 are LGHNT and FRNRAP. This CDR3 spans 13 amino acids. The CDR3 region is CATSQGLLSPLHF. The CDR3 DNA sequence: TGTGCTACCTCCCAGGGCCTGCTTTCACCCCTCCACTTT.

Here the CDR3 reads CASSPAGLAGKKDTQYF. In DNA form, the CDR3 reads TGTGCCAGCAGCCCGGCGGGACTAGCGGGAAAGAAGGATACGCAGTATTTT. The chain carries TRBV5-8 and TRBJ2-3; 13 nucleotides align to TRBD2. CDR1 is SGHTS, CDR2 YDEGEE, per germline. V gave up 4 bases and J gave up 6 bases; unmatched junction bases: 11. The CDR3 extends over 17 amino acids. The entire variable domain, with the rest obtained from reference TRBV5-8 and TRBJ2-3, is as follows: EAGVTQSPTHLIKTRGQQATLRCSPISGHTSVYWYQQALGLGLQFLLWYDEGEERNRGNFPPRFSGRQFPNYSSELNVNALELEDSALYLCASSPAGLAGKKDTQYFGPGTRLTVL.

This rearrangement joins TRBV5-1 to TRBJ1-1, with 7 bases matching TRBD1. Trimming took 0 bases from V and 1 from J; bases not matched to a gene: 3. The CDR3 covers 15 residues. Germline V gene lookup returns CDR1 SGHRS and CDR2 YFSETQ. The CDR3 region is CASSLAGGPNTEAFF. As DNA, the CDR3 is TGCGCCAGCAGCTTGGCAGGGGGTCCGAACACTGAAGCTTTCTTT.

The chain is built from TRBV7-9 and TRBJ1-2, with 8 bases that match TRBD1. Trimming cost V 1 base and J 8 bases; bases outside gene matches: 18. Germline loops: CDR1 SEHNR, CDR2 FQNEAQ (reference sequence). This CDR3 is built from 18 residues. Written as DNA, the CDR3 is TGTGCCAGCAGCTTAGATTCCGGGTATAACAGGGGGAAGGAAGGCTACACCTTC. Residues: CASSLDSGYNRGKEGYTF.

The rearrangement links TRBV19 to TRBJ2-2; possibly TRBD2 for D (6 bases). V was pared by 5 bases and J by 3 bases, with 7 bases between. This CDR3 has 13 amino acids. Germline V lookup: CDR1 LNHDA, CDR2 SQIVND (reference sequence). The chain's CDR3 is CASSGGYTGELFF. The CDR3, as DNA: TGTGCCAGTAGTGGGGGGTACACCGGGGAGCTGTTTTTT.

The genes are TRBV19 and TRBJ2-7, with D uncertain. V was trimmed by 4 bases and J by 3 bases, leaving 7 bases between them. This CDR3 has 12 amino acids. CDR1 is LNHDA and CDR2 is SQIVND in the germline V gene (reference sequence). CDR3 DNA sequence: TGTGCCAGTAGTAACAGAGACTACGAGCAGTACTTC. It codes for CASSNRDYEQYF.

This chain links TRBV7-6 with TRBJ2-3, with 7 bases that match TRBD2. The CDR3 spans 16 residues. Trimming removed 1 base from V and 2 bases from J; junction bases left unmatched: 6. Germline V gene data show CDR1 as SGHVS and CDR2 as FNYEAQ. CDR3: CASSLGGGRFTDTQYF. The CDR3 DNA is TGTGCCAGCAGCTTAGGGGGAGGGAGGTTCACAGATACGCAGTATTTT.

The J gene is TRBJ2-5, the V gene TRBV10-1; possibly TRBD2 for D (5 bases). Germline V gives CDR1 WNHNN, CDR2 SYGVQD (reference sequence). The CDR3 consists of 14 residues. With 0 bases removed from V and 7 bases from J, the gap between germline ends came to 12 bases. In DNA form, the CDR3 reads TGCGCCAGCAGTGAGTCGCCGCGTGAGGGGACCCAGTACTTC. Its protein product is CASSESPREGTQYF.

The rearrangement joins TRBV6-5 to TRBJ1-5, with a weak D call TRBD1 (5 bases). Germline CDR1 is MNHEY and CDR2 is SVGAGI. CDR3 length: 12 amino acids. The V gene lost 4 bases and the J gene lost 9 bases, with 10 bases spanning the gap. The CDR3 sequence is CASSSSQGPQHF. CDR3 nucleotide sequence: TGTGCCAGCAGTTCCTCCCAGGGGCCCCAGCATTTT.

The rearrangement links TRBV2 to TRBJ2-3, with 13 bases lining up with TRBD2. The germline V gene encodes CDR1 SNHLY and CDR2 FYNNEI. The CDR3 runs 16 residues. Trimming removed 7 bases from V and 0 bases from J; junction bases left unmatched: 4. CDR3: CASIRLAGGSTDTQYF. For the CDR3, the DNA is TGTGCCAGCATTCGACTAGCGGGGGGAAGCACAGATACGCAGTATTTT.

The rearrangement joins TRBV29-1 to TRBJ1-3; TRBD1 might be the D (5 bases). In germline, CDR1 is SQVTM, CDR2 ANQGSEA. This CDR3 region has 14 residues. Trimming took 7 bases from V and 0 from J, leaving 13 bases between them. CDR3 DNA sequence: TGCAGCGCCTCGGACACGAGCTCTGGAAACACCATATATTTT. Its protein is CSASDTSSGNTIYF.

The CDR3 spells CASSGQGAYSPLHF. The DNA for the CDR3 is TGCGCCAGCAGCGGACAGGGGGCTTATTCACCCCTCCACTTT. The chain combines TRBV5-1 with TRBJ1-6; 11 bases line up with TRBD1. This CDR3 is built from 14 residues. J lost 8 bases, V lost 4 bases, and 2 bases had no gene match. Per the germline V gene, CDR1 is SGHRS and CDR2 is YFSETQ.

The V and J genes are TRBV6-5 and TRBJ1-2, with D perhaps TRBD1 (6 bases). The CDR3 runs to 14 residues. CDR1 is MNHEY, CDR2 SVGAGI, per germline. V lost 6 bases and J lost 4, with 15 bases in between. The CDR3 here is CASSKGGGSYGYTF. The CDR3 nucleotides read TGTGCCAGCAGCAAGGGAGGGGGGAGCTATGGCTACACCTTC.

The count of this clone is one. The chain employs TRBV10-3 and TRBJ1-3; TRBD1 agrees at 10 bases. The length of the CDR3 is 19 residues. V dropped 7 bases and J dropped 1; count of bases not matched to a gene: 16. The germline V gene has CDR1 ENHRY and CDR2 SYGVKD. The CDR3 here is CAIKTGTGDPNLSGNTIYF. The CDR3 coding sequence is TGTGCCATCAAGACCGGGACAGGGGATCCAAACCTTTCTGGAAACACCATATATTTT.

The J gene is TRBJ2-7, the V gene TRBV7-6; 7 nucleotides line up with TRBD2. Germline-derived CDR1 and CDR2 are SGHVS and FNYEAQ. This CDR3 contains 14 residues. Trimming removed 5 bases from V and 6 bases from J; junction bases left unmatched: 10. For the CDR3, the DNA is TGTGCCAGCAGCCCCCCCGTAGCGGGCATCGAGCAGTACTTC. Translation: CASSPPVAGIEQYF. Drawing the rest from reference TRBV7-6 and TRBJ2-7, the complete variable domain is GAGVSQSPRYKVTKRGQDVALRCDPISGHVSLYWYRQALGQGPEFLTYFNYEAQQDKSGLPNDRFSAERPEGSISTLTIQRTEQRDSAMYRCASSPPVAGIEQYFGPGTRLTVT.

This clone appeared a few times. V is TRBV4-3 and J is TRBJ1-3, with D possibly being TRBD1 (6 bases). The germline V and J ends were trimmed by 6 bases and 14 bases, with 20 bases remaining between them. This CDR3 contains 13 residues. Germline loops: CDR1 LGHNA, CDR2 YSLEER. The CDR3 reads CASSAGWDTLLYF. The CDR3 DNA follows: TGCGCCAGCAGTGCCGGGTGGGACACCCTACTATATTTT.

The J gene is TRBJ2-1, the V gene TRBV6-6, with 9 bases that match TRBD1. Germline V CDR1 and CDR2: MNHNY, SVGAGI (reference sequence). With 6 bases clipped from V and 7 bases from J, the junction kept 7 bases outside the gene matches. The CDR3 contains 14 residues. This CDR3 reads CASRRTGEGNEQFF. CDR3 DNA: TGTGCCAGCAGGCGGACAGGGGAGGGGAATGAGCAGTTCTTC.

The chain joins TRBV6-6 to TRBJ1-5; D is uncertain. CDR1 MNHNY and CDR2 SVGAGI come from the germline V gene (reference sequence). The CDR3 extends over 14 amino acids. Trimming pared 4 bases from V and 1 base from J, leaving 8 bases between. CDR3 residues: CASSWRRSNQPQHF. CDR3 bases: TGTGCCAGCAGTTGGAGACGGAGCAATCAGCCCCAGCATTTT.

This chain links TRBV15 with TRBJ2-5, with 7 nucleotides matching TRBD2. The CDR3 has 17 amino acids. The germline gives CDR1 LNHNV, CDR2 YYDKDF (reference sequence). With 2 bases clipped from V and 2 bases from J, the junction kept 11 bases outside the gene matches. This CDR3 reads CATSRQKGTNFQETQYF. The CDR3 DNA reads TGTGCCACCAGCAGACAGAAAGGGACTAACTTTCAAGAGACCCAGTACTTC. Full variable domain (outside the CDR3, taken from reference TRBV15 and TRBJ2-5): DAMVIQNPRYQVTQFGKPVTLSCSQTLNHNVMYWYQQKSSQAPKLLFHYYDKDFNNEADTPDNFQSRRPNTSFCFLDIRSPGLGDTAMYLCATSRQKGTNFQETQYFGPGTRLLVL.

The chain couples TRBV13 to TRBJ2-3; D is uncertain. Germline V gives CDR1 PRHDT, CDR2 FYEKMQ (reference sequence). V lost 5 bases and J lost 5, with 8 bases in between. The CDR3 loop spans 12 amino acids. The CDR3, as DNA: TGTGCCAGCAGCCCCCACGGAGATACGCAGTATTTT. Protein: CASSPHGDTQYF.

The chain employs TRBV5-1 and TRBJ1-5, with 11 bases identical to TRBD1. The germline V gene encodes CDR1 SGHRS and CDR2 YFSETQ. The length of the CDR3 is 15 residues. Trimming at V came to 4 bases and at J to 7 bases, leaving 7 bases not matched to a gene. The DNA for the CDR3 is TGCGCCAGCAGCCCAGGACAGGGGGCAGGACAGCCCCAGCATTTT. Translating gives CASSPGQGAGQPQHF.

This clone was observed a handful of times. The V and J genes are TRBV7-7 and TRBJ1-1, with D possibly TRBD1 on 5 matching bases. This CDR3 has 13 amino acids. Trimming left V 5 bases short and J 1 base short, with 8 bases between. Looked up from germline, CDR1 is SSHAT and CDR2 is FNYEAQ (reference sequence). CDR3 amino acids: CASSLGQNTEAFF. As DNA, the CDR3 is TGTGCCAGCAGCCTTGGACAGAACACTGAAGCTTTCTTT.

The chain is built from TRBV27 and TRBJ2-2, with TRBD2 identical over 11 bases. V was clipped by 5 bases and J by 3 bases; unmatched bases: 8. CDR1 is MNHEY, CDR2 SMNVEV, per germline (reference sequence). CDR3 length equals 17 residues. This CDR3 is CASSPSGTSGHTGELFF. DNA for the CDR3: TGTGCCAGCAGTCCCTCCGGGACTAGCGGACACACCGGGGAGCTGTTTTTT.

The chain uses TRBV19 and TRBJ1-2; 9 bases align to TRBD1. The CDR3 consists of 14 residues. V lost 5 bases and J lost 6; bases outside the gene matches: 7. Per the germline V gene, CDR1 is LNHDA and CDR2 is SQIVND (reference sequence). The CDR3 DNA reads as TGTGCCAGTAGTCTGACCGGGACAGGGAATGGCTACACCTTC. It yields the protein CASSLTGTGNGYTF.

The chain has TRBV19 and TRBJ2-7; D is unresolved. CDR3 length: 14 amino acids. V lost 3 bases, J lost 0 bases, and 9 bases lay in between. Per germline, CDR1 LNHDA and CDR2 SQIVND (reference sequence). CDR3 coding DNA: TGTGCCAGTAGTATGAGTCTGGTCTCCTACGAGCAGTACTTC. Translation gives CASSMSLVSYEQYF.

A few counts support this clone. The chain joins TRBV11-3 to TRBJ2-1; 14 positions agree with TRBD2. With 1 base clipped from V and 5 bases from J, the junction kept 10 bases outside the gene matches. Per the germline V gene, CDR1 is SGHNT and CDR2 is YENEEA. This CDR3 is 19 amino acids long. CDR3 bases: TGTGCCAGCAGCTTAGCTGGGACTAGCGGGGGCCCAAACCACAATGAGCAGTTCTTC. Protein product: CASSLAGTSGGPNHNEQFF.

In DNA, the CDR3 is TGTGCCAGCAGTGGATTTGCGGGTAGTAGCTACGAGCAGTACTTC. It codes for CASSGFAGSSYEQYF. The chain carries TRBV2 and TRBJ2-7, with D perhaps matching TRBD2 (5 bases). Per the germline V gene, CDR1 is SNHLY and CDR2 is FYNNEI. CDR3 length: 15 residues. V shed 4 bases and J shed 3 bases, with 16 bases lying between them.

This chain uses TRBV4-1 with TRBJ2-3; 11 bases are a match to TRBD2. The germline gives CDR1 MGHRA, CDR2 YSYEKL. The ends lost 4 bases at V and 2 bases at J; junction bases unmatched: 2. The CDR3 is 15 amino acids. Here the CDR3 DNA reads TGCGCCAGCAGCCCACTAGCGGGGGCCACAGATACGCAGTATTTT. Encoded protein: CASSPLAGATDTQYF.